The 9 T cell receptor beta chains listed next were all sequenced from one sample in a study of blood T cell repertoires in COVID-19. Sequenced by immunoSEQ multiplex PCR; TCRdb stores in-frame clones only, minus some. The sample includes some 190,000 clones, 80% to 90% of them seen just once. The material sequenced was peripheral blood. The source is a woman aged 40 to 49 with COVID-19, enrolled during active disease.

The chain employs TRBV2 and TRBJ2-1, with D possibly being TRBD1 (6 bases). The CDR3 has 18 residues. Trimming pared 6 bases from V and 9 bases from J, leaving 30 bases between. Germline assignment: CDR1 SNHLY and CDR2 FYNNEI. The CDR3 sequence is CASRTGSPSSSRLGEQFF. The CDR3 DNA reads TGTGCCAGCAGGACAGGCTCTCCTTCATCCTCGAGGTTGGGTGAGCAGTTCTTC.

This clone was counted a single time. The chain employs TRBV7-3 and TRBJ2-3, with D perhaps TRBD1 (6 bases). Germline V gives CDR1 SGHTA, CDR2 FQGTGA. This CDR3 has 15 residues. Trimming shortened V by 1 base and J by 5 bases, and 13 bases separated the two germline ends. The CDR3 protein is CASSLMAGAGDTQYF. The CDR3 DNA follows: TGTGCCAGCAGCTTAATGGCAGGGGCGGGAGATACGCAGTATTTT.

The chain is built from TRBV5-5 and TRBJ2-7; tentative D call: TRBD2 (6 bases). Trimming left V 3 bases short and J 0 bases short, with 10 bases between. This CDR3 spans 14 amino acids. From germline, CDR1 is SGHKS and CDR2 YYEKEE (reference sequence). For the CDR3, the DNA is TGTGCCAGCAGCTGGTCGACTAGCTCCTACGAGCAGTACTTC. The encoded protein is CASSWSTSSYEQYF.

The chain recombines TRBV6-5 with TRBJ2-5, with D maybe TRBD1 (5 bases). Trimming cost V 2 bases and J 5 bases, with 15 bases left between them. CDR3 length equals 15 residues. The germline CDR1 and CDR2 sequences are MNHEY and SVGAGI. The CDR3 region is CASSYEGAWGETQYF. For the CDR3, the DNA is TGTGCCAGCAGTTACGAAGGGGCATGGGGTGAGACCCAGTACTTC.

The rearrangement joins TRBV18 to TRBJ1-1, with a possible D match to TRBD1 (5 bases). This CDR3 contains 12 residues. Germline assignment: CDR1 KGHSH and CDR2 LQKENI. The V end lost 4 bases, the J end lost 7 bases, and 10 bases lay between the germline ends. Here the CDR3 DNA reads TGTGCCAGCTCACTCAGGGCAGGTGAAGCTTTCTTT. It is translated as CASSLRAGEAFF.

To note about this clone: Other DNA sequences from this sample encode an identical CDR3 as well. The J gene is TRBJ1-5, the V gene TRBV15; 10 bases are shared with TRBD1. The junction had 0 bases not matched to a gene; V was cut back by 3 bases and J by 4 bases. The CDR3 covers 14 residues. Germline V gene sequence: CDR1 LNHNV, CDR2 YYDKDF (reference sequence). CDR3: CATSRDRGNQPQHF. The DNA of the CDR3 is TGTGCCACCAGCAGGGACAGGGGGAATCAGCCCCAGCATTTT.

This clone was counted between two and nine times. The chain carries TRBV6-1 and TRBJ2-3; TRBD2 aligns across 14 bases. Germline V CDR1 and CDR2: MNHNS, SASEGT. The V and J ends lost 3 bases and 9 bases, in that order; junction bases with no gene match: 11. The CDR3 extends over 17 amino acids. The CDR3 is CASSDPGLAGAWGTQYF. The DNA of the CDR3 is TGTGCCAGCAGTGACCCGGGACTAGCGGGGGCCTGGGGGACGCAGTATTTT.

The chain couples TRBV11-3 to TRBJ2-1, with 9 bases fitting TRBD2. V trimming: 1 base; J trimming: 9 bases; junction bases outside the gene matches: 7. Germline CDR1 SGHNT, CDR2 YENEEA. The CDR3 covers 15 residues. In DNA, the CDR3 is TGTGCCAGCAGCTTAGGCAAGCTAGCGGGATTTGAGCAGTTCTTC. Amino acid sequence: CASSLGKLAGFEQFF. The full variable domain, with the rest looked up from reference TRBV11-3 and TRBJ2-1, is EAGVVQSPRYKIIEKKQPVAFWCNPISGHNTLYWYLQNLGQGPELLIRYENEEAVDDSQLPKDRFSAERLKGVDSTLKIQPAELGDSAVYLCASSLGKLAGFEQFFGPGTRLTVL.

The chain is built from TRBV28 and TRBJ2-7, with TRBD2 as a possible D gene (6 bases). The germline CDR1 and CDR2 sequences are MDHEN and SYDVKM. Between the trimmed V and J ends, which lost 5 bases and 4 bases, there was a span of 15 bases. CDR3 size: 14 residues. CDR3 DNA: TGTGCCAGCAGTACCTTTGGGGGGACTTACGAGCAGTACTTC. Amino acid sequence: CASSTFGGTYEQYF.